One sample yielded the 10 T cell receptor beta chains listed below, sequenced in a study of beta chain features in type 1 diabetes. General study results and limits: Significant though moderate, a shortening of TCRB CDR3s appeared in all four CD4+ subsets of Type 1 diabetes patients.

These receptors are not linked to any known antigen. What was sequenced were expressed TCRB transcripts, since all of the isolated RNA had been reverse transcribed. Using immunoSEQ multiplex PCR, the repertoire was profiled, and TCRdb retains in-frame clones only, with some absent. This sample has 300,000 or so clones, with approximately 15% found just once. The material sequenced was naive CD4+ T cells from blood. The receptors come from a woman aged 18-29 years with type 1 diabetes.

This rearrangement joins TRBV9 to TRBJ2-7; D unresolved. The CDR3 has 11 amino acids. The germline CDR1 and CDR2 sequences are SGDLS and YYNGEE. Trimming cost V 4 bases and J 6 bases, with 8 bases left between them. CDR3 protein: CASSLDTEQYF. The CDR3 nucleotides are TGTGCCAGCAGCCTCGACACCGAGCAGTACTTC. The full variable domain, with the rest looked up from reference TRBV9 and TRBJ2-7, is DSGVTQTPKHLITATGQRVTLRCSPRSGDLSVYWYQQSLDQGLQFLIQYYNGEERAKGNILERFSAQQFPDLHSELNLSSLELGDSALYFCASSLDTEQYFGPGTRLTVT.

The rearrangement uses TRBV7-9 and TRBJ2-5, with TRBD2 as a possible D gene (6 bases). V was pared by 0 bases and J by 5 bases, with 16 bases between. The CDR3 consists of 16 residues. Germline V gene data show CDR1 as SEHNR and CDR2 as FQNEAQ (reference sequence). DNA of the CDR3: TGTGCCAGCAGCTTAGCGCTCGGGACTCTCCGGGAGACCCAGTACTTC. The encoded protein is CASSLALGTLRETQYF.

This chain connects TRBV25-1 to TRBJ2-5; D not certain. This CDR3 is 14 amino acids long. V was cut by 3 bases and J by 2 bases, with 10 bases left in between. CDR1 and CDR2 (germline): MGHDK, SYGVNS. The CDR3 DNA reads TGTGCCAGCAGTGAGCTAGAGAATCAAGAGACCCAGTACTTC. Encoded protein: CASSELENQETQYF.

The chain recombines TRBV7-9 with TRBJ1-5; TRBD1 agrees at 11 bases. Germline-derived CDR1 and CDR2 are SEHNR and FQNEAQ (reference sequence). With V trimmed by 5 bases and J by 5 bases, 5 bases remained unmatched. The CDR3 contains 15 residues. The CDR3: CASSGGTGGHQPQHF. The CDR3 region has the DNA TGTGCCAGCAGCGGAGGGACAGGGGGTCATCAGCCCCAGCATTTT.

This chain links TRBV7-2 with TRBJ2-7; tentatively, D is TRBD2 (7 bases). Trimming took 2 bases from V and 4 from J, leaving 12 bases between them. CDR3 size: 14 residues. Germline loops: CDR1 SGHTA, CDR2 FQGNSA. In DNA form, the CDR3 reads TGTGCCAGCAGCTTATTGGGGGGGGCTTACGAGCAGTACTTC. Translated, it gives CASSLLGGAYEQYF.

This clone was found a few times. The chain couples TRBV6-5 to TRBJ1-1; a possible D gene is TRBD1 (6 bases). Per the germline V gene, CDR1 is MNHEY and CDR2 is SVGAGI. The V and J ends lost 6 bases and 0 bases respectively, with 11 bases between them. The CDR3 contains 14 residues. The CDR3 sequence is CASRVGAMNTEAFF. CDR3 coding DNA: TGTGCCAGCAGGGTGGGGGCTATGAACACTGAAGCTTTCTTT.

This clone was counted a single time. The V and J genes are TRBV12-5 and TRBJ1-1; TRBD1 might be the D (5 bases). Germline assignment: CDR1 LGHNT and CDR2 FRNRAP. The CDR3 loop spans 13 amino acids. The V gene lost 3 bases and the J gene lost 2 bases, with 7 bases spanning the gap. The CDR3 bases are TGTGCTAGTGGTTTTGACAGAAACACTGAAGCTTTCTTT. This sequence encodes CASGFDRNTEAFF.

The chain has TRBV6-5 and TRBJ2-3; 8 nucleotides match TRBD2. Germline V gene lookup returns CDR1 MNHEY and CDR2 SVGAGI. The CDR3 loop spans 14 amino acids. V was pared by 2 bases and J by 5 bases, with 3 bases of the junction left unmatched. CDR3 coding DNA: TGTGCCAGCAGTTACGGTCTAGCGGGAGATACGCAGTATTTT. Translation: CASSYGLAGDTQYF.

The V call is TRBV5-8, the J call TRBJ2-5; the D is unclear. This CDR3 is built from 13 residues. V lost 2 bases and J lost 5, with 10 bases in between. Germline V CDR1 and CDR2: SGHTS, YDEGEE. DNA of the CDR3: TGTGCCAGCAGCTTCGCCGGTCGGGAGACCCAGTACTTC. Amino acid sequence: CASSFAGRETQYF.

This clone was counted only a few times. The chain joins TRBV28 to TRBJ1-2, with TRBD1 matching 7 bases. The CDR3 spans 13 residues. The V segment lost 6 bases and the J segment 2 bases; nucleotides outside the gene matches: 3. Per germline, CDR1 MDHEN and CDR2 SYDVKM. CDR3 residues: CASRPGGNYGYTF. In DNA, the CDR3 is TGTGCCAGCAGACCAGGGGGGAACTATGGCTACACCTTC.